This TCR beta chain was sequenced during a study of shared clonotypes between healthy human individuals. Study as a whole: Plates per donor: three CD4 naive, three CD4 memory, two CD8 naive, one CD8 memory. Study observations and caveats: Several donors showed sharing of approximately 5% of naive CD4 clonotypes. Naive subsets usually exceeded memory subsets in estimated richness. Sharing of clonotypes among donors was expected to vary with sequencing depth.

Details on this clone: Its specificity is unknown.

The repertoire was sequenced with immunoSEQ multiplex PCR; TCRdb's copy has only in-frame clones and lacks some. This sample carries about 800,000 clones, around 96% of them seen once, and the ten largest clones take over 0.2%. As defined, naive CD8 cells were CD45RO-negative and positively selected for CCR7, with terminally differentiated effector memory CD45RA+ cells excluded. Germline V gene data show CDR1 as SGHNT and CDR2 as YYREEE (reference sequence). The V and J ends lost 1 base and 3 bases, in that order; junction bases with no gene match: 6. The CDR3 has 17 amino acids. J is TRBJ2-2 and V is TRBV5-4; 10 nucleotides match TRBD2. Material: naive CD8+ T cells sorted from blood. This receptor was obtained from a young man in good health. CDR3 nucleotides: TGTGCCAGCAGCTTGATCCCTAGCGGGAGTCACACCGGGGAGCTGTTTTTT. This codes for CASSLIPSGSHTGELFF.